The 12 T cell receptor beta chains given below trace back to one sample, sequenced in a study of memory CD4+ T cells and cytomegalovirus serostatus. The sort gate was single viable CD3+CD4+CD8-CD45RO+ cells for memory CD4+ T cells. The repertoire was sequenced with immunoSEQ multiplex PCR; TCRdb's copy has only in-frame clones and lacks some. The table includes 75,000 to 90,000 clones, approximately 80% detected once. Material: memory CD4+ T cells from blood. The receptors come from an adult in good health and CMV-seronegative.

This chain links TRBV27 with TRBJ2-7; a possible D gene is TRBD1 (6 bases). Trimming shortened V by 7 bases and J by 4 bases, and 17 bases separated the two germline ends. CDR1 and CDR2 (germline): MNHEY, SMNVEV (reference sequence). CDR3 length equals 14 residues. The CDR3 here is CASNPVGGTYEQYF. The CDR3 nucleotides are TGTGCCAGCAACCCCGTTGGGGGCACGTACGAGCAGTACTTC.

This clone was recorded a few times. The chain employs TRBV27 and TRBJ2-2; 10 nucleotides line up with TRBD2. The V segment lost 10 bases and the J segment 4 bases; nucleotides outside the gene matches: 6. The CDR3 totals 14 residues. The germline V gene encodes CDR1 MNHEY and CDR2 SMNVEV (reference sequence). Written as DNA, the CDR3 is TGTGCCACCCGTAGCGGGGGGAGCACCGGGGAGCTGTTTTTT. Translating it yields CATRSGGSTGELFF.

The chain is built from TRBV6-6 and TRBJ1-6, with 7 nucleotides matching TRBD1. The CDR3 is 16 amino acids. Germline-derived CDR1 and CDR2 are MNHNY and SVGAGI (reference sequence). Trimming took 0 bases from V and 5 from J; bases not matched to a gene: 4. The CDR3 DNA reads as TGTGCCAGCAGTTACTCAGGGGGCGGGGATAATTCACCCCTCCACTTT. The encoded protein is CASSYSGGGDNSPLHF.

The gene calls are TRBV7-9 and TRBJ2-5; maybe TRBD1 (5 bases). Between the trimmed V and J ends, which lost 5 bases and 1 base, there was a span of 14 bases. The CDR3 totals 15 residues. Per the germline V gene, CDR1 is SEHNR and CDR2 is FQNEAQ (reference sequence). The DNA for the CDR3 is TGTGCCAGCAGCCCGGCCTACAGGACCCAAGAGACCCAGTACTTC. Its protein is CASSPAYRTQETQYF.

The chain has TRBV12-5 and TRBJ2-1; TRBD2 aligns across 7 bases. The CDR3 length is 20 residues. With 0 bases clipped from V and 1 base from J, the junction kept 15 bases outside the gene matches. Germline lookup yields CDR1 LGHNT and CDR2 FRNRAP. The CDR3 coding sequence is TGTGCTAGTGGTTTGGTGCAACCCTTTAACGGGGGGACTTCCTACAATGAGCAGTTCTTC. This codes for CASGLVQPFNGGTSYNEQFF.

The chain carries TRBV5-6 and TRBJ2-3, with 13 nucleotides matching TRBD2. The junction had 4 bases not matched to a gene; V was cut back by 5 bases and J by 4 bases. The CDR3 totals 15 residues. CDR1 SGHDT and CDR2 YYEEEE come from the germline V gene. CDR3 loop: CASSPGTSGADTQYF. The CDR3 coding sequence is TGTGCCAGCAGTCCCGGGACTAGCGGGGCAGATACGCAGTATTTT.

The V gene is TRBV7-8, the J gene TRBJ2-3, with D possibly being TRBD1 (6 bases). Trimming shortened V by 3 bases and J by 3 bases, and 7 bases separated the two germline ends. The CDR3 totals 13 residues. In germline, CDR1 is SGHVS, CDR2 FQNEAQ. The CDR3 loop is CASSLDRTDTQYF. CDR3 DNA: TGTGCCAGCAGCTTGGACAGAACAGATACGCAGTATTTT.

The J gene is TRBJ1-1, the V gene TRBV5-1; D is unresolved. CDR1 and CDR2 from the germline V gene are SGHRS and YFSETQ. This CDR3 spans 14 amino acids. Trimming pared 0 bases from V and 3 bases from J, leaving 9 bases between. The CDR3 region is CASSLAGVDTEAFF. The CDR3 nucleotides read TGCGCCAGCAGCTTGGCCGGGGTGGACACTGAAGCTTTCTTT.

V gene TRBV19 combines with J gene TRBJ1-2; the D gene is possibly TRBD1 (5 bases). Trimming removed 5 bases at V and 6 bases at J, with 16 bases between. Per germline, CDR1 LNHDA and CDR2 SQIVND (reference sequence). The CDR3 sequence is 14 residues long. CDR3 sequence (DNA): TGTGCCAGTAGTTCTTCACCAGGGATGGATGGCTACACCTTC. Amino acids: CASSSSPGMDGYTF.

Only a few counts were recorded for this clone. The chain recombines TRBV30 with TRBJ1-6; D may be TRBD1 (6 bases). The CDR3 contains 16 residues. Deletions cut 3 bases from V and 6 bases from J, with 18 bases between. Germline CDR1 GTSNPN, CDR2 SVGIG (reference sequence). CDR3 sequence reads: CAWSAAGGQFNSPLHF. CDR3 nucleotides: TGTGCCTGGAGCGCAGCGGGTGGACAGTTTAATTCACCCCTCCACTTT.

The CDR3 sequence is CSVKQGPTNTGELFF. CDR3 nucleotide sequence: TGCAGCGTTAAACAGGGGCCGACGAACACCGGGGAGCTGTTTTTT. The chain employs TRBV29-1 and TRBJ2-2, with 7 positions matching TRBD1. This CDR3 region has 15 residues. The germline V gene encodes CDR1 SQVTM and CDR2 ANQGSEA. The V segment lost 5 bases and the J segment 0 bases; nucleotides outside the gene matches: 6.

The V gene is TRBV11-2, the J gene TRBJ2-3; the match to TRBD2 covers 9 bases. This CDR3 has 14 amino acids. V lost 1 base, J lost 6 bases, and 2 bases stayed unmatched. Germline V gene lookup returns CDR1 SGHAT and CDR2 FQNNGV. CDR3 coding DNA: TGTGCCAGCAGCTTAGGGCTAGCGGGGGATACGCAGTATTTT. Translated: CASSLGLAGDTQYF.